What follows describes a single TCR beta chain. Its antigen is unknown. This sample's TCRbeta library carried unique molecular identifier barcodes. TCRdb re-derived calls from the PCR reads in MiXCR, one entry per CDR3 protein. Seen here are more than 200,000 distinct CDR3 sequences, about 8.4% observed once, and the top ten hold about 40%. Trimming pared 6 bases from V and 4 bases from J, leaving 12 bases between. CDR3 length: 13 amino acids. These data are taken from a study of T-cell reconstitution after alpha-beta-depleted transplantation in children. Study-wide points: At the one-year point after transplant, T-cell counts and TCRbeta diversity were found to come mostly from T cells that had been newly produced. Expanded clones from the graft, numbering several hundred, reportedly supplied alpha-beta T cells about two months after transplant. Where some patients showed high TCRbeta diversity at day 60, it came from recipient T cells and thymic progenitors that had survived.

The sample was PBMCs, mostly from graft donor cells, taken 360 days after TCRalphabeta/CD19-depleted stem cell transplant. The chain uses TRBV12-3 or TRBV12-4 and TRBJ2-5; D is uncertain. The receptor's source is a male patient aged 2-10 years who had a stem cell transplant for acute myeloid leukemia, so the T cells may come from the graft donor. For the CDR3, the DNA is TGTGCCAGCAGCGTTCTAGGCGGAGAGACCCAGTACTTC. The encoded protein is CASSVLGGETQYF.